What follows are 17 T cell receptor beta chains derived from one specimen sequenced in a study of cytomegalovirus exposure and HLA in healthy donors. This table comes from immunoSEQ multiplex PCR, and its TCRdb copy is limited to in-frame clones, with some not included. The sample holds roughly 90,000 clones, 85% seen once. Specimen: PBMCs. Source of these receptors: a man between 18 and 29 years old in good health and CMV-seropositive.

The chain uses TRBV11-2 and TRBJ2-1; 10 bases match TRBD2. V shed 5 bases, J shed 2 bases, and the junction held 6 bases outside the gene matches. The CDR3 has 16 residues. Germline CDR1 is SGHAT and CDR2 is FQNNGV. This CDR3 is CASSPVSGRAYNEQFF. CDR3 in DNA: TGTGCCAGCAGCCCGGTGAGCGGGAGGGCCTACAATGAGCAGTTCTTC.

There are a few counts of this clone. The CDR3 is CAISARGQDYGYTF. The CDR3 nucleotides are TGTGCCATCAGTGCCAGGGGTCAGGACTATGGCTACACCTTC. The chain employs TRBV10-3 and TRBJ1-2; D perhaps matches TRBD1 (6 bases). Trimming took 4 bases from V and 3 from J, leaving 12 bases between them. The germline V gene encodes CDR1 ENHRY and CDR2 SYGVKD. The CDR3 spans 14 residues.

V gene TRBV2 combines with J gene TRBJ2-7; the match to TRBD2 covers 12 bases. CDR3 length: 15 residues. The germline V gene encodes CDR1 SNHLY and CDR2 FYNNEI. The V segment lost 6 bases and the J segment 3 bases; nucleotides outside the gene matches: 6. Written as DNA, the CDR3 is TGTGCCAGCAGAGCGGGACTAGCGGGTTACTACGAGCAGTACTTC. Translated, it gives CASRAGLAGYYEQYF.

This chain links TRBV27 with TRBJ2-1; D is undetermined. Germline V gives CDR1 MNHEY, CDR2 SMNVEV (reference sequence). The germline V and J ends were trimmed by 8 bases and 10 bases, with 9 bases remaining between them. The CDR3 sequence is 10 residues long. The CDR3 DNA follows: TGTGCCAGCCGAGGTGGCGAGCAGTTCTTC. Translating it yields CASRGGEQFF.

The V gene is TRBV27, the J gene TRBJ1-4; D unclear. The CDR3 is 13 residues long. Germline V gene data show CDR1 as MNHEY and CDR2 as SMNVEV (reference sequence). V was shortened by 6 bases and J by 4 bases, with 9 bases between the two germline ends. This CDR3 is CASRRGVNEKLFF. The CDR3 coding sequence is TGTGCCAGCAGGCGGGGAGTTAATGAAAAACTGTTTTTT.

With regard to this clone: The same CDR3 can be traced to other DNA sequences in this sample. The chain uses TRBV2 and TRBJ1-1; D unresolved. The CDR3 has 10 residues. Trimming cost V 9 bases and J 4 bases, with 6 bases left between them. The V gene's germline CDR1 is SNHLY and CDR2 FYNNEI. This CDR3 reads CASRGTEAFF. The DNA for the CDR3 is TGTGCCAGTCGGGGCACTGAAGCTTTCTTT.

This clone was detected once. The chain carries TRBV11-2 and TRBJ1-2, with a tentative D call TRBD1 (5 bases). V lost 1 base, J lost 3 bases, and 9 bases lay in between. This CDR3 has 14 amino acids. Looked up from germline, CDR1 is SGHAT and CDR2 is FQNNGV. Here the CDR3 DNA reads TGTGCCAGCAGCTTAGCGGGGGTAGACTATGGCTACACCTTC. Amino acids: CASSLAGVDYGYTF.

The genes are TRBV11-2 and TRBJ1-1, with a weak D call TRBD1 (5 bases). The CDR3 is made up of 14 amino acids. The germline gives CDR1 SGHAT, CDR2 FQNNGV. The V end lost 5 bases, the J end lost 0 bases, and 10 bases lay between the germline ends. CDR3 in amino acids: CASSRRQLNTEAFF. CDR3 DNA sequence: TGTGCCAGCAGCCGACGACAGTTGAACACTGAAGCTTTCTTT.

The rearrangement links TRBV27 to TRBJ2-3, with 9 bases aligning to TRBD1. The CDR3 totals 13 residues. Germline V lookup: CDR1 MNHEY, CDR2 SMNVEV (reference sequence). Losses at the gene ends were 7 bases for V and 7 bases for J; bases not matched to a gene: 6. The CDR3 reads CASKRDRANTQYF. The DNA of the CDR3 is TGTGCCAGCAAACGGGACAGGGCAAATACGCAGTATTTT.

The J gene is TRBJ2-1, the V gene TRBV28; D is perhaps TRBD1 (5 bases). The CDR3 covers 17 residues. Germline V gene data show CDR1 as MDHEN and CDR2 as SYDVKM. The V end lost 6 bases, the J end lost 0 bases, and 18 bases lay between the germline ends. CDR3 sequence: CASRSPRVSSSYNEQFF. CDR3 sequence (DNA): TGTGCCAGCAGATCGCCCAGGGTAAGCAGCTCCTACAATGAGCAGTTCTTC. The full variable domain, in which reference TRBV28 and TRBJ2-1 provide the parts outside the CDR3, is DVKVTQSSRYLVKRTGEKVFLECVQDMDHENMFWYRQDPGLGLRLIYFSYDVKMKEKGDIPEGYSVSREKKERFSLILESASTNQTSMYLCASRSPRVSSSYNEQFFGPGTRLTVL.

This chain uses TRBV5-6 with TRBJ2-3, with TRBD2 as a possible D gene (6 bases). Germline V gene data show CDR1 as SGHDT and CDR2 as YYEEEE. V lost 1 base to trimming and J lost 4 bases, with 16 bases between them. The CDR3 is 16 amino acids. The CDR3 DNA reads TGTGCCAGCAGCTTGCGCATTGCGGGAATAGCAGATACGCAGTATTTT. This gives the protein CASSLRIAGIADTQYF.

CDR3 sequence: CASSVDTNTEAFF. CDR3 nucleotides: TGTGCCAGCAGCGTAGACACAAACACTGAAGCTTTCTTT. The chain combines TRBV9 with TRBJ1-1; D remains unclear. Germline-derived CDR1 and CDR2 are SGDLS and YYNGEE. This CDR3 is built from 13 residues. Between the trimmed V and J ends, which lost 0 bases and 2 bases, there was a span of 5 bases.

This clone appeared a few times. The sample contains more than one DNA sequence encoding this CDR3. The rearrangement uses TRBV11-2 and TRBJ2-1; D is uncertain. With 1 base removed from V and 6 bases from J, the gap between germline ends came to 7 bases. The length of the CDR3 is 13 residues. From germline, CDR1 is SGHAT and CDR2 FQNNGV. The CDR3 nucleotides read TGTGCCAGCAGCTTAGCCTCCCTCAATGAGCAGTTCTTC. Translation: CASSLASLNEQFF. The full variable domain, completed using reference TRBV11-2 and TRBJ2-1, is EAGVAQSPRYKIIEKRQSVAFWCNPISGHATLYWYQQILGQGPKLLIQFQNNGVVDDSQLPKDRFSAERLKGVDSTLKIQPAKLEDSAVYLCASSLASLNEQFFGPGTRLTVL.

The chain recombines TRBV27 with TRBJ2-1; unclear D gene. This CDR3 is built from 17 residues. Germline V lookup: CDR1 MNHEY, CDR2 SMNVEV (reference sequence). The ends were cut back, 3 bases at V and 1 base at J, with 16 bases in the middle. CDR3 sequence reads: CASSLVKGGASYNEQFF. CDR3 bases: TGTGCCAGCAGTTTGGTTAAAGGCGGAGCTTCCTACAATGAGCAGTTCTTC.

This clone was seen a single time. With a much larger clone just one base away, this may be a read error. The chain has TRBV27 and TRBJ1-1, with 8 bases aligning to TRBD1. The CDR3 has 13 amino acids. After removal of 8 bases from V and 1 base from J, the junction contained 3 bases not matched to a gene. CDR1 is MNHEY, CDR2 SMNVEV, per germline (reference sequence). The CDR3 DNA follows: TGTGCCAGCTGGACAGGGCCGAACACTGAAGCTTTCTTT. Its translation is CASWTGPNTEAFF.

The V call is TRBV7-9, the J call TRBJ2-4, with 7 bases identical to TRBD1. The V and J ends lost 5 bases and 7 bases, in that order; junction bases with no gene match: 2. The CDR3 totals 12 residues. Germline CDR1 and CDR2: SEHNR and FQNEAQ (reference sequence). The CDR3 DNA follows: TGTGCCAGCAGCCAAGGGGGCAACATTCAGTACTTC. Translated: CASSQGGNIQYF.

CDR3 amino acids: CASSFPGVHEQFF. CDR3 DNA: TGTGCCAGCAGCTTCCCCGGGGTCCATGAGCAGTTCTTC. J is TRBJ2-1 and V is TRBV5-5; tentatively, D is TRBD2 (5 bases). V lost 2 bases and J lost 8, with 11 bases in between. The germline CDR1 and CDR2 sequences are SGHKS and YYEKEE (reference sequence). The CDR3 is 13 residues long.